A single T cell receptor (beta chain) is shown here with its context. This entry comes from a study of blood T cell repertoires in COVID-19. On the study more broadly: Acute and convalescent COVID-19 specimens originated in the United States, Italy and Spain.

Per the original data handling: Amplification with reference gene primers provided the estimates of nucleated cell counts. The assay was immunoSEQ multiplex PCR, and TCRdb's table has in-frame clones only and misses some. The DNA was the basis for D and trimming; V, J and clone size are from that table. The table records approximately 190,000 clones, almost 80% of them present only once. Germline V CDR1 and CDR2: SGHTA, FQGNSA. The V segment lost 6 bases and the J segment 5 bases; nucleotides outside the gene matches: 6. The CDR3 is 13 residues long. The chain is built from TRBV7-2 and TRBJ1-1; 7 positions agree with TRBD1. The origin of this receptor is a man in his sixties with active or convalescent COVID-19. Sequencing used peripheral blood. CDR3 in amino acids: CASRTGYGTEAFF. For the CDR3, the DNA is TGTGCCAGCAGGACAGGGTACGGAACTGAAGCTTTCTTT.